These T cell receptor beta chains were read from a single sample in a study of T cells expressing NK-cell markers. TCRdb reprocessed the 5' RACE reads and keeps a single row for each CDR3 protein, giving no DNA. The table gives under 600,000 distinct CDR3 sequences; the top ten clones make up more than 1.4% of it. The sequenced material came from blood T cells: a sorted CD56 or NKG2C T cell subset, CD4+ or CD8+ T cells, or bulk PBMC T cells (not recorded which). These TCRs come from a woman aged 50 to 60 in good health. CDR3s include the opening cysteine and the closing phenylalanine or tryptophan.

J gene | V gene | CDR3 protein
TRBJ2-3 | TRBV2 | CASSETSYPDTQYF
TRBJ2-1 | TRBV3-1 | CASSQDLGRTQFF
TRBJ2-5 | TRBV12-3/TRBV12-4 | CASTREETQYF
TRBJ2-6 | TRBV15 | CATSRGWTPNRANVLTF
TRBJ2-1 | TRBV9 | CASSVGTSEYNEQFF
TRBJ2-1 | TRBV7-7 | CASSLDSGVSFNEQFF
TRBJ1-1 | TRBV11-2 | CASSSDRENTEAFF
TRBJ2-5 | TRBV5-1 | CASSRLAAGQTKIETQYF
TRBJ2-3 | TRBV5-1 | CASSSGGSTDTQYF
TRBJ1-1 | TRBV11-3 | CASSLTGLSKTFF
TRBJ2-3 | TRBV7-9 | CASSFGLAGTDTQYF
TRBJ2-2 | TRBV20-1 | CSAGQINTGELFF
TRBJ2-5 | TRBV5-6 | CASSLEREQETQYF
TRBJ2-2 | TRBV11-2 | CASSFSSGRFTGELFF
TRBJ2-7 | TRBV12-3/TRBV12-4 | CASSPGGIYEQYF
TRBJ2-4 | TRBV7-8 | CASSEVFVDIQYF
TRBJ2-1 | TRBV5-1 | CASSLGDLAGVDEQFF
TRBJ2-2 | TRBV6-2/TRBV6-3 | CASSLRPSGTANTGELFF
TRBJ2-5 | TRBV4-1 | CASGGIQETQYF
TRBJ2-3 | TRBV13 | CASSSSRLLTDTQYF
TRBJ2-1 | TRBV7-9 | CASSLFGTGPNEQFF
TRBJ1-6 | TRBV27 | CASSFGEQGLLLHF
TRBJ2-3 | TRBV20-1 | CSASGPDRGPDTQYF
TRBJ1-3 | TRBV9 | CASSVGTGNTIYF
TRBJ2-1 | TRBV5-1 | CASSPSGLLAGGGNYNEQFF
TRBJ2-1 | TRBV20-1 | CSASPNRNEQFF
TRBJ1-1 | TRBV7-9 | CASTPRGDTEAFF
TRBJ1-2 | TRBV11-2 | CASSQAWGYGYTF
TRBJ2-7 | TRBV10-3 | CATSGRAEGTYEQYF
TRBJ2-2 | TRBV5-6 | CASSLGQGAEELFF
TRBJ1-3 | TRBV11-2 | CASSLGTGGFFGNTIYF
TRBJ1-1 | TRBV29-1 | CSVSRGPGTEAFF
TRBJ2-1 | TRBV11-2 | CASSSGSGTGWMFF
TRBJ2-2 | TRBV5-6 | CASSLALAGTTGELFF
TRBJ2-7 | TRBV28 | CATTGGLRYEQYF
TRBJ1-1 | TRBV2 | CASSGTGGEVKAFF
TRBJ2-3 | TRBV23-1 | CASSLPPPTTDTQYF
TRBJ1-3 | TRBV5-1 | CASSRDRAASGNTIYF
TRBJ2-3 | TRBV5-1 | CASSDGTPSTDTQYF
TRBJ2-5 | TRBV5-4 | CASSAGTRLQETQYF
TRBJ2-2 | TRBV6-2/TRBV6-3 | CASRPTWSKAGELFF
TRBJ2-7 | TRBV5-1 | CASSLERQPLNEQYF
TRBJ2-7 | TRBV5-1 | CASSLVSGLSYEQYF
TRBJ2-3 | TRBV7-2 | CASSSIRGNTQYF
TRBJ2-7 | TRBV12-3/TRBV12-4 | CASRKGPSQQYF
TRBJ1-2 | TRBV7-9 | CASSLEGTPTMATATEHF
TRBJ2-3 | TRBV10-2 | CASSELGAGPSTDTQYF
TRBJ1-4 | TRBV6-6 | CASRGVLGRSNEKLFF
TRBJ2-2 | TRBV6-5 | CASSLSLYTGELFF